This entry describes one TCR beta chain. The antigen is not known. These data come from a study of T cells expressing NK-cell markers. General study results and limits: The study found these clonotypes also leading the CD3+CD56-NKG2C+ fraction in four donors. 1.0-7.0% of CD8+ T cells in about 6 donors belonged to dominant NKG2C+ clonotypes.

TCRdb reanalyzed the 5' RACE reads, giving one entry per CDR3 protein sequence and no DNA. The sample data list hundreds of thousands of distinct CDR3 sequences. Germline V gene sequence: CDR1 SGHTA, CDR2 FQGNSA. The CDR3 totals 14 residues. The material sequenced was blood T cells: a sorted CD56 or NKG2C T cell subset, CD4+ or CD8+ T cells, or bulk PBMC T cells (not recorded which). The V and J genes are TRBV7-2 and TRBJ1-6; lacking DNA, the TRBD1 call made by TCRdb goes unchecked. This receptor was taken from a woman between 18 and 75 years old in good health. The CDR3 spells CASSSGTLNSPLHF.